This TCR beta chain is from a study of blood T cell repertoires in COVID-19. Assay: immunoSEQ multiplex PCR; the TCRdb copy retains only in-frame clones and omits some. Here the sample spans around 330,000 clones, roughly nine tenths being singletons. This CDR3 is 12 amino acids long. V lost 7 bases and J lost 8, with 12 bases in between. The V gene's germline CDR1 is LNHDA and CDR2 SQIVND (reference sequence). The sequence was obtained from a man in his fifties or sixties who had recovered from COVID-19. The genes are TRBV19 and TRBJ1-5; the D gene is possibly TRBD1 (5 bases). The sequenced sample was PBMCs or T cells enriched from blood (not recorded which). CDR3 nucleotides: TGTGCCAGTACTGGGGGGAGGAAGCCCCAGCATTTT. This gives the protein CASTGGRKPQHF.